The 11 T cell receptor beta chains below all came from one sample that was sequenced in a study of OX40 agonist ivuxolimab in advanced cancers. Only in-frame clones appear in the TCRdb table, and some are missing; sequencing was by immunoSEQ multiplex PCR. The data show 90,000 or so clones, with roughly 89% seen just once and 0.33% held by the top ten. The source material was CD4+ or CD8+ T cells sorted from blood, sampled in a trial of the OX40 agonist ivuxolimab. All receptors derive from an adult with an advanced solid tumor such as melanoma, head and neck, liver or kidney cancer.

This chain joins TRBV7-2 and TRBJ1-1; 9 bases line up with TRBD1. This CDR3 is 15 amino acids long. Trimming removed 4 bases from V and 3 bases from J; junction bases left unmatched: 6. Germline CDR1 reads SGHTA; CDR2 reads FQGNSA. The CDR3 nucleotides are TGTGCCAGCAGCTGGTACAGGGGGCAAGACACTGAAGCTTTCTTT. As protein: CASSWYRGQDTEAFF.

The V and J genes are TRBV5-1 and TRBJ2-3; 8 nucleotides align to TRBD2. Germline V gives CDR1 SGHRS, CDR2 YFSETQ. The V gene end was trimmed by 0 bases and the J gene end by 5 bases; junction bases not matched to a gene: 5. CDR3 length: 15 residues. The CDR3 sequence is CASSLEAGVGDTQYF. The CDR3 nucleotides read TGCGCCAGCAGCTTGGAAGCGGGAGTGGGAGATACGCAGTATTTT.

Turning to this clone: A read error may account for a junction end that differs from germline. The chain couples TRBV7-3 to TRBJ1-1, with D possibly TRBD1 on 5 matching bases. The CDR3 covers 13 residues. Germline values: CDR1 SGHTA, CDR2 FQGTGA. In DNA form, the CDR3 reads TGTGCCAGCAGCCTAACGGGGGACTCTGAAGCTTTCTTT. Amino acid sequence: CASSLTGDSEAFF.

V and J are TRBV6-5 and TRBJ1-2; D ambiguous. CDR3 length equals 13 residues. Trimming removed 6 bases at V and 7 bases at J, with 15 bases between. Germline lookup yields CDR1 MNHEY and CDR2 SVGAGI. The CDR3 bases are TGTGCCAGCAGCCCACATGCCGATCGTGGCTACACCTTC. This gives the protein CASSPHADRGYTF.

This chain uses TRBV7-2 with TRBJ2-7; D possibly corresponds to TRBD1 (6 bases). The CDR3 has 14 residues. V shed 3 bases and J shed 3 bases, with 12 bases lying between them. Germline V gene data show CDR1 as SGHTA and CDR2 as FQGNSA. The CDR3 DNA follows: TGTGCCAGCAGCTTGGAACAGGGTATCTACGAGCAGTACTTC. Translating it yields CASSLEQGIYEQYF.

This clone turned up a few times. CDR3 bases: TGTGCCAGCATTACAGGGAATCAGCCCCAGCATTTT. This sequence encodes CASITGNQPQHF. The chain joins TRBV6-1 to TRBJ1-5; TRBD1 might be the D (6 bases). Between the trimmed V and J ends, which lost 7 bases and 4 bases, there was a span of 8 bases. Looked up from germline, CDR1 is MNHNS and CDR2 is SASEGT. The CDR3 runs 12 residues.

The gene calls are TRBV5-6 and TRBJ2-7; D call uncertain. Trimming shortened V by 0 bases and J by 2 bases, and 9 bases separated the two germline ends. Germline V gene sequence: CDR1 SGHDT, CDR2 YYEEEE. The CDR3 extends over 14 amino acids. CDR3 in amino acids: CASSLAVGTYEQYF. CDR3 in DNA: TGTGCCAGCAGCTTGGCCGTAGGTACCTACGAGCAGTACTTC. Based on the CDR3 plus reference TRBV5-6 and TRBJ2-7, the full variable domain is DAGVTQSPTHLIKTRGQQVTLRCSPKSGHDTVSWYQQALGQGPQFIFQYYEEEERQRGNFPDRFSGHQFPNYSSELNVNALLLGDSALYLCASSLAVGTYEQYFGPGTRLTVT.

Comment on this clone: Mismatch with germline at one junction end may stem from a read error. CDR3 bases: TGTGCCAGCAGTGATGTGGGGATCAATCAGCAGTTCTTC. This encodes CASSDVGINQQFF. The V and J genes are TRBV6-1 and TRBJ2-1, with D unresolved. The CDR3 is 13 amino acids. Germline V gene data show CDR1 as MNHNS and CDR2 as SASEGT.

The chain employs TRBV30 and TRBJ1-2; 9 nucleotides match TRBD1. This CDR3 comprises 14 residues. V lost 2 bases to trimming and J lost 2 bases; unmatched junction nucleotides: 3. The germline V gene has CDR1 GTSNPN and CDR2 SVGIG (reference sequence). The CDR3 loop is CAWSRDRANYGYTF. In nucleotides, the CDR3 is TGTGCCTGGAGTAGGGACAGGGCGAACTATGGCTACACCTTC.

The rearrangement joins TRBV9 to TRBJ2-1; 7 nucleotides agree with TRBD1. The junction had 5 bases not matched to a gene; V was cut back by 4 bases and J by 1 base. The CDR3 extends over 15 amino acids. The V gene's germline CDR1 is SGDLS and CDR2 YYNGEE. The CDR3 region has the DNA TGTGCCAGCAGCACGGGACAGAGATCCTACAATGAGCAGTTCTTC. The encoded protein is CASSTGQRSYNEQFF.

The V gene is TRBV7-9, the J gene TRBJ1-5; 12 bases align to TRBD1. This CDR3 contains 15 residues. V lost 8 bases and J lost 5; bases outside the gene matches: 7. Germline V gene sequence: CDR1 SEHNR, CDR2 FQNEAQ (reference sequence). Written as DNA, the CDR3 is TGTGCCAGCGAAAGCGGGACAGGGGGCGATCAGCCCCAGCATTTT. Translated: CASESGTGGDQPQHF.